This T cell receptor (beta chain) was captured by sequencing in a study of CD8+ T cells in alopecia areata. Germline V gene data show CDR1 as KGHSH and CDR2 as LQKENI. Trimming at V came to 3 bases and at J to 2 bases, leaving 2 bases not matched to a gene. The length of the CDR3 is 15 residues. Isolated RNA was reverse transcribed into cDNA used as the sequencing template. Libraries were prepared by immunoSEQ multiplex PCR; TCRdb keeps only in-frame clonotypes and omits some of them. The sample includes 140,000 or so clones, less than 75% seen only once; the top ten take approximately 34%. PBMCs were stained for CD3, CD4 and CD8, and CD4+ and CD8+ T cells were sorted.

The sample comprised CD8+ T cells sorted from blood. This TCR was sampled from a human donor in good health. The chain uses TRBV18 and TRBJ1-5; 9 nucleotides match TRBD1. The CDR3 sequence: CASSPRDRGNQPQHF. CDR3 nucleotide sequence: TGTGCCAGCTCACCTCGGGACAGGGGCAATCAGCCCCAGCATTTT.